Shown below are 15 T cell receptor beta chains from a single sample sequenced in a study of blood T cell repertoires in COVID-19. Using immunoSEQ multiplex PCR, the repertoire was profiled, and TCRdb retains in-frame clones only, with some absent. Of roughly 350,000 clones in the sample, 80% to 90% were seen once. The sequencing sample was made of peripheral blood. Source of these receptors: a woman in her twenties or thirties with COVID-19, enrolled during active disease.

The genes are TRBV28 and TRBJ1-1; a possible D gene is TRBD1 (5 bases). The CDR3 spans 14 residues. The germline V and J ends were trimmed by 3 bases and 4 bases, with 12 bases remaining between them. Germline CDR1 is MDHEN and CDR2 is SYDVKM. The CDR3 protein is CASSFRGLGTEAFF. As DNA, the CDR3 is TGTGCCAGCAGTTTTCGGGGACTGGGCACTGAAGCTTTCTTT.

CDR3 DNA sequence: TGTGCCAGTAGTATACAGGCTAACTATGGCTACACCTTC. Its protein product is CASSIQANYGYTF. The V and J genes are TRBV19 and TRBJ1-2; D is unresolved. The CDR3 sequence is 13 residues long. Trimming removed 2 bases from V and 0 bases from J, with 4 bases in between. In germline, CDR1 is LNHDA, CDR2 SQIVND (reference sequence). The entire variable domain, with the rest obtained from reference TRBV19 and TRBJ1-2, is as follows: DGGITQSPKYLFRKEGQNVTLSCEQNLNHDAMYWYRQDPGQGLRLIYYSQIVNDFQKGDIAEGYSVSREKKESFPLTVTSAQKNPTAFYLCASSIQANYGYTFGSGTRLTVV.

This chain links TRBV3-1 (or the pseudogene TRBV3-2) with TRBJ2-7; 11 bases are a match to TRBD1. J gave up 5 bases and V 3 bases, and 9 bases lay outside the gene matches. Per germline, CDR1 LGHDT and CDR2 YNNKEL (reference sequence). There are 16 residues in the CDR3. The CDR3 is CASSHGSRDRGNEQYF. DNA for the CDR3: TGTGCCAGCAGCCACGGTTCGCGGGACAGGGGGAACGAGCAGTACTTC.

The rearrangement uses TRBV5-4 and TRBJ2-2; possible D gene TRBD1, 5 bases. Germline CDR1 reads SGHNT; CDR2 reads YYREEE (reference sequence). The V end lost 0 bases, the J end lost 3 bases, and 15 bases lay between the germline ends. The CDR3 extends over 17 amino acids. The CDR3 region is CASSLGVRVGHTGELFF. The CDR3 DNA is TGTGCCAGCAGCTTGGGGGTCAGGGTGGGGCACACCGGGGAGCTGTTTTTT.

The J gene is TRBJ2-7, the V gene TRBV11-2, with D tentatively TRBD2 (5 bases). The CDR3 totals 13 residues. Trimming took 1 base from V and 6 from J, leaving 10 bases between them. The germline CDR1 and CDR2 sequences are SGHAT and FQNNGV. The CDR3 coding sequence is TGTGCCAGCAGCTTAGTCCCGGCGGGCGAGCAGTACTTC. Its translation is CASSLVPAGEQYF.

The genes are TRBV6-2 or TRBV6-3 and TRBJ2-7; no definite D call. The CDR3 has 11 amino acids. The germline CDR1 and CDR2 sequences are MNHEY and SVGEGT. The V gene lost 1 base and the J gene lost 5 bases, with 3 bases spanning the gap. CDR3 region: CASSYFDEQYF. The DNA of the CDR3 is TGTGCCAGCAGTTACTTCGACGAGCAGTACTTC.

Written as DNA, the CDR3 is TGTGCCAGCAGCTTGGGGGGGCTCAGCGGGGAGCTGTTTTTT. It codes for CASSLGGLSGELFF. The chain recombines TRBV5-4 with TRBJ2-2, with D possibly being TRBD1 (6 bases). V was trimmed by 0 bases and J by 7 bases, leaving 10 bases between them. CDR3 length equals 14 residues. Germline-derived CDR1 and CDR2 are SGHNT and YYREEE (reference sequence).

The J gene is TRBJ1-5, the V gene TRBV19; TRBD1 aligns across 7 bases. Unmatched junction bases numbered 7, after V lost 5 bases and J lost 6 bases. The CDR3 loop spans 14 amino acids. Germline V CDR1 and CDR2: LNHDA, SQIVND (reference sequence). CDR3 in amino acids: CASSATGVAQPQHF. The CDR3 DNA sequence: TGTGCCAGTAGTGCCACAGGGGTGGCTCAGCCCCAGCATTTT.

This clone occurred once. The chain recombines TRBV30 with TRBJ1-1; unclear D gene. Per the germline V gene, CDR1 is GTSNPN and CDR2 is SVGIG (reference sequence). V lost 0 bases and J 3 bases, leaving 8 bases between the germline ends. The CDR3 has 13 residues. The CDR3 region has the DNA TGTGCCTGGAGTGTTGCAGATTACACTGAAGCTTTCTTT. This sequence encodes CAWSVADYTEAFF.

The chain combines TRBV19 with TRBJ2-3, with TRBD1 matching 8 bases. Unmatched junction bases numbered 11, after V lost 8 bases and J lost 4 bases. Per the germline V gene, CDR1 is LNHDA and CDR2 is SQIVND (reference sequence). The CDR3 has 15 residues. CDR3 DNA sequence: TGTGCCAGTGACCTTCGACAGGGGTATTCAGATACGCAGTATTTT. Protein: CASDLRQGYSDTQYF.

The chain links TRBV28 to TRBJ1-1; maybe TRBD1 (6 bases). The CDR3 loop spans 15 amino acids. The V gene's germline CDR1 is MDHEN and CDR2 SYDVKM. V dropped 7 bases and J dropped 6 bases, with 21 bases sitting between them. For the CDR3, the DNA is TGTGCCAGCACCGACTTGGACAGTGTAGACGCTGAAGCTTTCTTT. The encoded protein is CASTDLDSVDAEAFF.

The chain combines TRBV2 with TRBJ2-6; D not certain. The CDR3 runs 15 residues. Trimming cost V 7 bases and J 2 bases, with 12 bases left between them. Germline V gene data show CDR1 as SNHLY and CDR2 as FYNNEI. DNA of the CDR3: TGTGCCAGCACACAGACATACCCTGGGGCCAACGTCCTGACTTTC. Its translation: CASTQTYPGANVLTF.

J is TRBJ2-7 and V is TRBV27; D perhaps matches TRBD2 (6 bases). Germline lookup yields CDR1 MNHEY and CDR2 SMNVEV (reference sequence). V was pared by 2 bases and J by 5 bases, with 13 bases between. The CDR3 loop spans 14 amino acids. The CDR3 is CASSLVRGYHEQYF. As DNA, the CDR3 is TGTGCCAGCAGTTTAGTTCGGGGGTACCACGAGCAGTACTTC.

V usage is TRBV6-5 and J usage is TRBJ2-2; perhaps TRBD1 as D (5 bases). V shed 5 bases and J shed 2 bases, with 9 bases lying between them. Germline values: CDR1 MNHEY, CDR2 SVGAGI. The CDR3 is 14 amino acids. DNA for the CDR3: TGTGCCAGCAGTACGACAGACAACACCGGGGAGCTGTTTTTT. Its translation is CASSTTDNTGELFF.

This clone has just one count. For the CDR3, the DNA is TGTGCCAGCAGCTTGGTAAGGCTAGCGGGAGGAAATACGCAGTATTTT. Translation gives CASSLVRLAGGNTQYF. The chain links TRBV5-6 to TRBJ2-3; 11 nucleotides agree with TRBD2. The CDR3 has 16 residues. After removal of 0 bases from V and 7 bases from J, the junction contained 7 bases not matched to a gene. In germline, CDR1 is SGHDT, CDR2 YYEEEE.